These T cell receptor beta chains were read from a single sample in a study of blood T cell repertoires in COVID-19. Some clones are missing from TCRdb's copy, which holds only in-frame ones; the method was immunoSEQ multiplex PCR. Among about 150,000 clones, roughly 91% were seen once, and the ten largest hold 2.5% to 3%. The specimen was peripheral blood. These receptors were obtained from a man aged 55 to 70 with active or convalescent COVID-19. The CDR3 runs from the conserved cysteine through the conserved F or W. A D gene is named only where the DNA matches it firmly. Rows may omit the clone size; those that give it use once, few, many or a size class.

CDR3 length: 13
J gene: TRBJ2-5
clone size: .
V gene: TRBV6-2/TRBV6-3
D gene: .
CDR3 DNA: TGTGCCAGCAGCCGAGACAGGCGGGAGACCCAGTACTTC
CDR3 protein: CASSRDRRETQYF

CDR3 length: 15
J gene: TRBJ1-1
clone size: .
V gene: TRBV9
D gene: TRBD1
CDR3 DNA: TGTGCCAGCAGCGTAGAGGGGGCCATGAACACTGAAGCTTTCTTT
CDR3 protein: CASSVEGAMNTEAFF

CDR3 length: 12
J gene: TRBJ1-4
clone size: .
V gene: TRBV19
D gene: TRBD1
CDR3 DNA: TGTGCCAGTAGTATAGAGGACAGGAAACTGTTTTTT
CDR3 protein: CASSIEDRKLFF

CDR3 length: 15
J gene: TRBJ2-3
clone size: .
V gene: TRBV2
D gene: TRBD2
CDR3 DNA: TGTGCCAGCAAGCCCCAGCGGGGCGGCACAGATACGCAGTATTTT
CDR3 protein: CASKPQRGGTDTQYF

CDR3 length: 15
J gene: TRBJ2-3
clone size: .
V gene: TRBV7-9
D gene: TRBD2
CDR3 DNA: TGTGCCAGCAGCTCTTGGACTAGCGGCTCAGATACGCAGTATTTT
CDR3 protein: CASSSWTSGSDTQYF

CDR3 length: 16
J gene: TRBJ2-5
clone size: .
V gene: TRBV6-2/TRBV6-3
D gene: TRBD1
CDR3 DNA: TGTGCCAGCAGTTACTCAGGGCAGGGGGCGAGGGAGACCCAGTACTTC
CDR3 protein: CASSYSGQGARETQYF

CDR3 length: 15
J gene: TRBJ2-2
clone size: .
V gene: TRBV5-4
D gene: TRBD2
CDR3 DNA: TGTGCCAGCAGCTTCGGGACTAGCGACACCGGGGAGCTGTTTTTT
CDR3 protein: CASSFGTSDTGELFF

CDR3 length: 20
J gene: TRBJ2-7
clone size: .
V gene: TRBV9
D gene: TRBD2
CDR3 DNA: TGTGCCAGCAGCGTAGAGCAACAGGGGATTACTAGCGGGGTCTCCTACGAGCAGTACTTC
CDR3 protein: CASSVEQQGITSGVSYEQYF

CDR3 length: 15
J gene: TRBJ2-1
clone size: .
V gene: TRBV2
D gene: TRBD2
CDR3 DNA: TGTGCCAGCAGTGGGGATAGCGGGAGGTGGAGTGAGCAGTTCTTC
CDR3 protein: CASSGDSGRWSEQFF

CDR3 length: 15
J gene: TRBJ1-1
clone size: .
V gene: TRBV29-1
D gene: TRBD1
CDR3 DNA: TGCAGCGCGAGAATGGACGGGGCAGGGGGCGAAGAAGCTTTCTTT
CDR3 protein: CSARMDGAGGEEAFF

CDR3 length: 13
J gene: TRBJ2-2
clone size: .
V gene: TRBV2
D gene: .
CDR3 DNA: TGTGCCAGCAGTACGGTGGTAACCGGGGAGCTGTTTTTT
CDR3 protein: CASSTVVTGELFF

CDR3 length: 16
J gene: TRBJ1-1
clone size: .
V gene: TRBV5-1
D gene: .
CDR3 DNA: TGCGCCAGCAGCCCCCCGGGAGGAATAGCAAACACTGAAGCTTTCTTT
CDR3 protein: CASSPPGGIANTEAFF

CDR3 length: 13
J gene: TRBJ1-1
clone size: .
V gene: TRBV7-2
D gene: .
CDR3 DNA: TGTGCCAGCAGCATCAGGGTGAACACTGAAGCTTTCTTT
CDR3 protein: CASSIRVNTEAFF

CDR3 length: 13
J gene: TRBJ1-1
clone size: .
V gene: TRBV12-5
D gene: .
CDR3 DNA: TGTGCTAGTGGTTTGGTTCCGGGAACTGAAGCTTTCTTT
CDR3 protein: CASGLVPGTEAFF

CDR3 length: 11
J gene: TRBJ2-7
clone size: .
V gene: TRBV11-2
D gene: .
CDR3 DNA: TGTGCCAGCAGACAATACTACGAGCAGTACTTC
CDR3 protein: CASRQYYEQYF

CDR3 length: 14
J gene: TRBJ1-2
clone size: once
V gene: TRBV6-5
D gene: TRBD1
CDR3 DNA: TGTGCCAGCAGTCCCGAAGGACAGGGTAGGAGCTACACCTTC
CDR3 protein: CASSPEGQGRSYTF

CDR3 length: 15
J gene: TRBJ2-1
clone size: .
V gene: TRBV19
D gene: TRBD2
CDR3 DNA: TGTGCCACCTTAGACCGGGCGGGAGGCGATAGTGAGCAGTTCTTC
CDR3 protein: CATLDRAGGDSEQFF

CDR3 length: 17
J gene: TRBJ1-5
clone size: .
V gene: TRBV28
D gene: TRBD1
CDR3 DNA: TGTGCCAGCAGTTTCCGCGCGACAGGGGGGGGTGGTCAGCCCCAGCATTTT
CDR3 protein: CASSFRATGGGGQPQHF

CDR3 length: 14
J gene: TRBJ2-5
clone size: .
V gene: TRBV5-1
D gene: TRBD2
CDR3 DNA: TGCGCCAGCAGCCCGGGAGGGGACCAAGAGACCCAGTACTTC
CDR3 protein: CASSPGGDQETQYF

CDR3 length: 16
J gene: TRBJ2-3
clone size: .
V gene: TRBV3-1/TRBV3-2
D gene: TRBD2
CDR3 DNA: TGTGCCAGCAGCCAAGGGAACGGGAGGACCTCAGATACGCAGTATTTT
CDR3 protein: CASSQGNGRTSDTQYF

CDR3 length: 11
J gene: TRBJ1-1
clone size: .
V gene: TRBV20-1
D gene: .
CDR3 DNA: TGCAGTGCTAGGGGGGGGACTGAAGCTTTCTTT
CDR3 protein: CSARGGTEAFF

CDR3 length: 14
J gene: TRBJ2-3
clone size: .
V gene: TRBV18
D gene: .
CDR3 DNA: TGTGCCAGCTCACCCGGGGCGGGGCCAGATACGCAGTATTTT
CDR3 protein: CASSPGAGPDTQYF

CDR3 length: 14
J gene: TRBJ1-6
clone size: .
V gene: TRBV18
D gene: .
CDR3 DNA: TGTGCCAGCTCACCCCGGGTTTCGGATTCACCCCTCCACTTT
CDR3 protein: CASSPRVSDSPLHF

CDR3 length: 14
J gene: TRBJ2-3
clone size: .
V gene: TRBV11-3
D gene: .
CDR3 DNA: TGTGCCAGCAGCTCCAGAGGCGGCACAGATACGCAGTATTTT
CDR3 protein: CASSSRGGTDTQYF

CDR3 length: 16
J gene: TRBJ2-5
clone size: .
V gene: TRBV30
D gene: TRBD1
CDR3 DNA: TGTGCCTGGAGTGACCTGCCGGGACAGGGGCAAGAGACCCAGTACTTC
CDR3 protein: CAWSDLPGQGQETQYF

CDR3 length: 12
J gene: TRBJ2-7
clone size: .
V gene: TRBV7-9
D gene: .
CDR3 DNA: TGTGCCAGCAGCTCGCAGGGATACGAGCAGTACTTC
CDR3 protein: CASSSQGYEQYF

CDR3 length: 13
J gene: TRBJ2-1
clone size: .
V gene: TRBV5-1
D gene: .
CDR3 DNA: TGCGCCAGCAGCTCTTCAGGGGTTAATGAGCAGTTCTTC
CDR3 protein: CASSSSGVNEQFF

CDR3 length: 16
J gene: TRBJ1-5
clone size: .
V gene: TRBV5-4
D gene: TRBD1
CDR3 DNA: TGTGCCAGCAGCTTGGGGGGACAGGGGGGCAATCAGCCCCAGCATTTT
CDR3 protein: CASSLGGQGGNQPQHF

CDR3 length: 16
J gene: TRBJ2-5
clone size: .
V gene: TRBV7-8
D gene: .
CDR3 DNA: TGTGCCAGCAGCTTGGGTTACAGGAGGGGTTTAGAGACCCAGTACTTC
CDR3 protein: CASSLGYRRGLETQYF

CDR3 length: 14
J gene: TRBJ1-3
clone size: .
V gene: TRBV4-3
D gene: .
CDR3 DNA: TGCGCCAGCAGCCAAGTCGGTCTAGGAAACACCATATATTTT
CDR3 protein: CASSQVGLGNTIYF

CDR3 length: 18
J gene: TRBJ1-2
clone size: few
V gene: TRBV30
D gene: .
CDR3 DNA: TGTGCCTGGACCGAAATCGGGGGACCAGGACGTACTGTTGGTGGCTACACCTTC
CDR3 protein: CAWTEIGGPGRTVGGYTF

CDR3 length: 16
J gene: TRBJ2-7
clone size: .
V gene: TRBV19
D gene: TRBD1
CDR3 DNA: TGTGCCAGTAGTATAGGCCCCGGGACAGGGATCTACGAGCAGTACTTC
CDR3 protein: CASSIGPGTGIYEQYF

CDR3 length: 14
J gene: TRBJ2-2
clone size: few
V gene: TRBV10-3
D gene: TRBD2
CDR3 DNA: TGTGCCATCAGGACTAGCGGTGACACCGGGGAGCTGTTTTTT
CDR3 protein: CAIRTSGDTGELFF

CDR3 length: 13
J gene: TRBJ1-1
clone size: .
V gene: TRBV2
D gene: TRBD1
CDR3 DNA: TGTGCCACCCGGGGACAGGACCTCCCTGAAGCTTTCTTT
CDR3 protein: CATRGQDLPEAFF

CDR3 length: 13
J gene: TRBJ1-2
clone size: .
V gene: TRBV3-1/TRBV3-2
D gene: .
CDR3 DNA: TGTGCCAGCAGCCAAGGGTCCTCTAGGGGCTACACCTTC
CDR3 protein: CASSQGSSRGYTF

CDR3 length: 17
J gene: TRBJ2-2
clone size: few
V gene: TRBV3-1/TRBV3-2
D gene: TRBD2
CDR3 DNA: TGTGCCAGCAGGTACACCCGGACGGGGGGGCACACCGGGGAGCTGTTTTTT
CDR3 protein: CASRYTRTGGHTGELFF

CDR3 length: 15
J gene: TRBJ1-6
clone size: .
V gene: TRBV9
D gene: TRBD1
CDR3 DNA: TGTGCCAGCAGCCCACAGGGGGTGGAGAGTTCACCCCTCCACTTT
CDR3 protein: CASSPQGVESSPLHF

CDR3 length: 14
J gene: TRBJ1-2
clone size: .
V gene: TRBV9
D gene: .
CDR3 DNA: TGTGCCAGCAGCGTAGCTACGGGAAACTATGGCTACACCTTC
CDR3 protein: CASSVATGNYGYTF

CDR3 length: 18
J gene: TRBJ2-1
clone size: .
V gene: TRBV7-3
D gene: TRBD2
CDR3 DNA: TGTGCCAGCAGCTTCCGACTAGCGGGACCCGGCCTAGGAAATGAGCAGTTCTTC
CDR3 protein: CASSFRLAGPGLGNEQFF

CDR3 length: 15
J gene: TRBJ2-2
clone size: once
V gene: TRBV27
D gene: TRBD2
CDR3 DNA: TGTGCCAGCACCGCAGCGGGGGCGGGCACCGGGGAGCTGTTTTTT
CDR3 protein: CASTAAGAGTGELFF

CDR3 length: 15
J gene: TRBJ1-2
clone size: .
V gene: TRBV4-3
D gene: .
CDR3 DNA: TGCGCCAGCAGCCAGGCGTTGGGCAGGGGCTATGGCTACACCTTC
CDR3 protein: CASSQALGRGYGYTF

CDR3 length: 13
J gene: TRBJ1-1
clone size: .
V gene: TRBV2
D gene: .
CDR3 DNA: TGTGCCAGCAGCCCTACAGGGAACACTGAAGCTTTCTTT
CDR3 protein: CASSPTGNTEAFF

CDR3 length: 15
J gene: TRBJ2-6
clone size: .
V gene: TRBV24-1
D gene: .
CDR3 DNA: TGTGCCACGGCCGCGGGGAGCGGTGGGGCCAACGTCCTGACTTTC
CDR3 protein: CATAAGSGGANVLTF

CDR3 length: 13
J gene: TRBJ1-2
clone size: .
V gene: TRBV10-3
D gene: .
CDR3 DNA: TGTGCCATCCGAGGCCGCACGGACTATGGCTACACCTTC
CDR3 protein: CAIRGRTDYGYTF

CDR3 length: 16
J gene: TRBJ1-4
clone size: .
V gene: TRBV5-6
D gene: TRBD1
CDR3 DNA: TGTGCCAGCAGCTTCGGACAGGGGGCTGTTGATGAAAAACTGTTTTTT
CDR3 protein: CASSFGQGAVDEKLFF

CDR3 length: 16
J gene: TRBJ1-2
clone size: .
V gene: TRBV11-3
D gene: TRBD1
CDR3 DNA: TGTGCCAGCAGCTTAGGAGGGGACAGCCCCAACTATGGCTACACCTTC
CDR3 protein: CASSLGGDSPNYGYTF

CDR3 length: 14
J gene: TRBJ1-1
clone size: .
V gene: TRBV27
D gene: TRBD1
CDR3 DNA: TGTGCCAGCAGTTTCGGGACAGGGGGGACTGAAGCTTTCTTT
CDR3 protein: CASSFGTGGTEAFF